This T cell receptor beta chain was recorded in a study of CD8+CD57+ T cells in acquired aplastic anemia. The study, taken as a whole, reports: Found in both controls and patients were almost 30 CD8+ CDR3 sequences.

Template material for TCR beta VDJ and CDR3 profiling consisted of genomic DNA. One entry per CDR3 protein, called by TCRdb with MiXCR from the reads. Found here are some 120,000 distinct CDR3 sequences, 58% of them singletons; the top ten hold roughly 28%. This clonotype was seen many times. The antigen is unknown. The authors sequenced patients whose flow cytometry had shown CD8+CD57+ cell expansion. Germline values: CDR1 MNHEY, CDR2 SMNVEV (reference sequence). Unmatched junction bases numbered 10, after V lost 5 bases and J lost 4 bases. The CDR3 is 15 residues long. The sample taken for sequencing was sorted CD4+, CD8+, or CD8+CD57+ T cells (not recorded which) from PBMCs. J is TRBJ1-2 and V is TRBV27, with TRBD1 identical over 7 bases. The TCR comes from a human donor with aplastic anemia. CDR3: CASSPLQGSSYGYTF. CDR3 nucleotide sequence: TGTGCCAGCAGTCCCTTACAGGGGTCCTCCTATGGCTACACCTTC.